One and the same sample provided the 20 T cell receptor beta chains below, sequenced in a study of control samples from healthy donors and cancer patients (dated by TCRdb to 2018 to 2020). Library preparation employed the immunoSEQ multiplex PCR assay. The clones in this table, taken by TCRdb from immuneACCESS, are in-frame only. Not every clone is retained; where verified, under half of the shortfall comes from an unresolved V gene, and the cause of the rest is unknown. This sample lists 130,000 or so clones; about 89% were detected once. Around 7.3% of the sample goes to the ten largest clones. Material for sequencing was blood. The source of these receptors is a man between 18 and 35 years old in good health.

The chain links TRBV25-1 to TRBJ1-5; D remains unclear. With 3 bases removed from V and 0 bases from J, the gap between germline ends came to 9 bases. The germline gives CDR1 MGHDK, CDR2 SYGVNS. CDR3 length equals 15 residues. The CDR3 here is CASSDGVTSNQPQHF. DNA for the CDR3: TGTGCCAGCAGTGATGGGGTGACTAGCAATCAGCCCCAGCATTTT.

This clone came up once. The chain joins TRBV19 to TRBJ1-1; unclear D gene. CDR1 is LNHDA, CDR2 SQIVND, per germline (reference sequence). Trimming removed 3 bases from V and 4 bases from J, with 9 bases in between. This CDR3 spans 13 amino acids. The CDR3 coding sequence is TGTGCCAGTAGTATTGCCCGGGGCACTGAAGCTTTCTTT. Its protein product is CASSIARGTEAFF.

The chain links TRBV27 to TRBJ1-3, with a weak D call TRBD1 (5 bases). The V and J ends lost 3 bases and 2 bases respectively, with 11 bases between them. Germline-derived CDR1 and CDR2 are MNHEY and SMNVEV (reference sequence). The CDR3 has 15 amino acids. CDR3 in amino acids: CASSFGRGPGNTIYF. DNA for the CDR3: TGTGCCAGCAGTTTTGGTAGGGGACCTGGAAACACCATATATTTT.

This chain links TRBV7-9 with TRBJ1-2; D perhaps matches TRBD1 (5 bases). Germline CDR1 SEHNR, CDR2 FQNEAQ (reference sequence). Trimming took off 0 bases at V and 9 bases at J, with 17 bases between the two ends. The CDR3 is 15 residues long. The CDR3 is CASSLAYRSLWSYTF. CDR3 sequence (DNA): TGTGCCAGCAGCTTAGCATACAGGTCACTATGGAGCTACACCTTC. Full variable domain (remainder filled in from reference TRBV7-9 and TRBJ1-2): DTGVSQNPRHKITKRGQNVTFRCDPISEHNRLYWYRQTLGQGPEFLTYFQNEAQLEKSRLLSDRFSAERPKGSFSTLEIQRTEQGDSAMYLCASSLAYRSLWSYTFGSGTRLTVV.

As regards this clone: A junction end diverges from the germline sequence, so it may reflect a read error. Other DNA sequences in this sample translate to the same CDR3. CDR3 DNA sequence: TGCGCCAGCAGCTTGGGTATGAATACTGAAGCTTTCTTT. This sequence encodes CASSLGMNTEAFF. The gene calls are TRBV5-1 and TRBJ1-1; the D is unclear. Looked up from germline, CDR1 is SGHRS and CDR2 is YFSETQ. The CDR3 runs to 13 residues.

This clone came up once. The sample contains more than one DNA sequence encoding this CDR3. V is TRBV6-5 and J is TRBJ1-2; TRBD1 matches 8 bases. J was trimmed by 2 bases and V by 4 bases; bases with no gene match: 3. The germline gives CDR1 MNHEY, CDR2 SVGAGI. The CDR3 has 14 residues. The CDR3 loop is CASSSDRGNYGYTF. The CDR3 nucleotides read TGTGCCAGCAGTTCCGACAGGGGAAACTATGGCTACACCTTC.

The rearrangement joins TRBV6-1 to TRBJ2-7, with unresolved D. Germline loops: CDR1 MNHNS, CDR2 SASEGT. The CDR3 contains 14 residues. The germline V and J ends were trimmed by 1 base and 3 bases, with 10 bases remaining between them. The CDR3 coding sequence is TGTGCCAGCAGTGAAGGTCAGATCCACTACGAGCAGTACTTC. This sequence encodes CASSEGQIHYEQYF.

V is TRBV6-1 and J is TRBJ1-2; 10 nucleotides line up with TRBD1. This CDR3 has 16 residues. Germline lookup yields CDR1 MNHNS and CDR2 SASEGT. Trimming cost V 2 bases and J 7 bases; bases outside gene matches: 10. CDR3 region: CASSEFMTGGAGGYTF. The CDR3 region has the DNA TGTGCCAGCAGTGAATTTATGACAGGGGGCGCCGGTGGCTACACCTTC.

V is TRBV7-9 and J is TRBJ1-2, with D uncertain. Deletions cut 2 bases from V and 4 bases from J, with 20 bases between. The V gene's germline CDR1 is SEHNR and CDR2 FQNEAQ (reference sequence). CDR3 length: 17 amino acids. The CDR3 region is CASSLSSWISDLYGYTF. As DNA, the CDR3 is TGTGCCAGCAGCTTATCTTCGTGGATTTCAGACCTCTATGGCTACACCTTC.

The gene calls are TRBV18 and TRBJ2-3; D uncertain. Trimming took 3 bases from V and 2 from J, leaving 6 bases between them. Germline V CDR1 and CDR2: KGHSH, LQKENI. The CDR3 runs to 13 residues. CDR3 nucleotides: TGTGCCAGCTCACCCCTCTTCACAGATACGCAGTATTTT. Translation: CASSPLFTDTQYF.

The rearrangement uses TRBV10-2 and TRBJ2-1, with 9 bases aligning to TRBD1. From germline, CDR1 is WSHSY and CDR2 SAAADI. V lost 0 bases, J lost 6 bases, and 6 bases stayed unmatched. The CDR3 runs to 16 residues. DNA of the CDR3: TGCGCCAGCAGTGAGTCGATGACAGGGGGTGGCAATGAGCAGTTCTTC. Translation gives CASSESMTGGGNEQFF.

J is TRBJ2-2 and V is TRBV18; 10 bases are shared with TRBD2. V shed 2 bases, J shed 2 bases, and the junction held 2 bases outside the gene matches. The CDR3 spans 16 residues. From germline, CDR1 is KGHSH and CDR2 LQKENI. Here the CDR3 DNA reads TGTGCCAGCTCACCAGCTAGCGGGGGAAACACCGGGGAGCTGTTTTTT. Translating it yields CASSPASGGNTGELFF.

The CDR3 region is CASSFSGGRDGELFF. The CDR3 nucleotides are TGTGCCAGCAGCTTCAGCGGGGGTCGGGACGGGGAGCTGTTTTTT. The chain links TRBV11-2 to TRBJ2-2, with 8 bases lining up with TRBD2. This CDR3 comprises 15 residues. Germline V lookup: CDR1 SGHAT, CDR2 FQNNGV. Trimming at V came to 3 bases and at J to 7 bases, leaving 7 bases not matched to a gene. Using reference TRBV11-2 and TRBJ2-2 for the parts outside the CDR3, the full variable domain is EAGVAQSPRYKIIEKRQSVAFWCNPISGHATLYWYQQILGQGPKLLIQFQNNGVVDDSQLPKDRFSAERLKGVDSTLKIQPAKLEDSAVYLCASSFSGGRDGELFFGEGSRLTVL.

In this sample, this clone turned up once. The V gene is TRBV4-1, the J gene TRBJ2-1; D is unclear. The CDR3 is made up of 15 amino acids. The V and J ends lost 0 bases and 6 bases respectively, with 12 bases between them. Germline lookup yields CDR1 MGHRA and CDR2 YSYEKL. The CDR3 DNA reads TGCGCCAGCAGCCAAGATAGGTCTTCGGGCAATGAGCAGTTCTTC. Protein product: CASSQDRSSGNEQFF.

The chain joins TRBV3-1 (or the pseudogene TRBV3-2) to TRBJ2-3; 14 bases are a match to TRBD2. Per the germline V gene, CDR1 is LGHDT and CDR2 is YNNKEL (reference sequence). The CDR3 consists of 19 residues. Trimming cost V 4 bases and J 6 bases; bases outside gene matches: 15. In nucleotides, the CDR3 is TGTGCCAGCAGCCGGGACAGGGAACTGAGGACTAGCGGGGGGGATACGCAGTATTTT. Residues: CASSRDRELRTSGGDTQYF.

This clone was observed a single time. The chain combines TRBV7-2 with TRBJ2-7, with D maybe TRBD2 (6 bases). The CDR3 runs to 13 residues. Germline V lookup: CDR1 SGHTA, CDR2 FQGNSA. The V and J ends lost 3 bases and 1 base respectively, with 7 bases between them. The CDR3 nucleotides are TGTGCCAGCAGCTTCGGGGGATCCTACGAGCAGTACTTC. It yields the protein CASSFGGSYEQYF. The full variable domain, completed using reference TRBV7-2 and TRBJ2-7, is GAGVSQSPSNKVTEKGKDVELRCDPISGHTALYWYRQSLGQGLEFLIYFQGNSAPDKSGLPSDRFSAERTGGSVSTLTIQRTQQEDSAVYLCASSFGGSYEQYFGPGTRLTVT.

The V and J genes are TRBV5-1 and TRBJ1-2; 7 bases align to TRBD1. The CDR3 has 14 residues. Losses at the gene ends were 1 base for V and 3 bases for J; bases not matched to a gene: 3. Germline V gene data show CDR1 as SGHRS and CDR2 as YFSETQ. The CDR3 spells CASSLTGTDYGYTF. The DNA of the CDR3 is TGCGCCAGCAGCTTGACCGGGACAGACTATGGCTACACCTTC.

V gene TRBV18 combines with J gene TRBJ1-3; 7 nucleotides align to TRBD1. The J segment lost 3 bases and the V segment lost 5 bases, leaving 10 bases of the junction unmatched. CDR1 and CDR2 (germline): KGHSH, LQKENI. This CDR3 has 16 residues. CDR3 nucleotides: TGTGCCAGCTCATCTACGTCGGACAGGTTTGGAAACACCATATATTTT. Translating it yields CASSSTSDRFGNTIYF.

The chain joins TRBV24-1 to TRBJ2-1; 7 positions agree with TRBD2. Germline loops: CDR1 KGHDR, CDR2 SFDVKD. After removal of 7 bases from V and 7 bases from J, the junction contained 9 bases not matched to a gene. CDR3 size: 14 residues. CDR3 sequence: CATSSAGYGNEQFF. The CDR3 DNA sequence: TGTGCCACCAGCTCAGCGGGGTATGGAAATGAGCAGTTCTTC.

The rearrangement uses TRBV5-4 and TRBJ1-4; TRBD1 agrees at 9 bases. This CDR3 spans 15 amino acids. CDR1 and CDR2 (germline): SGHNT, YYREEE (reference sequence). V dropped 0 bases and J dropped 6; count of bases not matched to a gene: 3. The CDR3 protein is CASSLGGTGYEKLFF. The DNA of the CDR3 is TGTGCCAGCAGCTTGGGGGGGACAGGGTATGAAAAACTGTTTTTT.